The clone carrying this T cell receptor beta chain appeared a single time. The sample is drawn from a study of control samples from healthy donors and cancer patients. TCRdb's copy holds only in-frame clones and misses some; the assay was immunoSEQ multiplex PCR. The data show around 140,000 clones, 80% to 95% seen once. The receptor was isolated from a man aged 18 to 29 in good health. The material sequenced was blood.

The CDR3, as DNA: TGTGCCAGCAGTTACGTGGACAGGGGTTCACCCCTCCACTTT. Its protein product is CASSYVDRGSPLHF. V gene TRBV6-6 combines with J gene TRBJ1-6; the match to TRBD1 covers 9 bases. Germline V gives CDR1 MNHNY, CDR2 SVGAGI (reference sequence). The V and J ends lost 2 bases and 9 bases, in that order; junction bases with no gene match: 2. CDR3 length equals 14 residues.